The rows below give T cell receptor beta chains drawn from one sample of a study of shared clonotypes between healthy human individuals. Repertoires were generated with immunoSEQ multiplex PCR, while TCRdb's copy carries only in-frame clones and drops some. The repertoire includes about 530,000 clones, 95% to 97% of them detected once, and about 0.057% sits in the top ten. Material for sequencing was naive CD4+ T cells sorted from blood. These receptors were collected from a woman younger than 45 in good health. CDR3s include the opening cysteine and the closing phenylalanine or tryptophan. Fields, in order: V gene, D gene, J gene, clone size, CDR3 length, CDR3 DNA, CDR3 protein. D genes are given only for firm matches. Clone sizes are given selectively: once, few, many, or a class where the clone is expanded.

TRBV19	NA	TRBJ1-5	NA	12	TGTGCCAGTAGTATGACGTACCTCCCCCAGCATTTT	CASSMTYLPQHF
TRBV19	NA	TRBJ1-5	NA	15	TGTGCCAGTAGTATAGGGGAAAGGGTCGGCCAGCCCCAGCATTTT	CASSIGERVGQPQHF
TRBV9	NA	TRBJ1-4	NA	14	TGTGCCAGCAGCCCCCACAGTATAAGTGAAAAACTGTTTTTT	CASSPHSISEKLFF
TRBV4-1	TRBD1	TRBJ1-2	NA	14	TGCGCCAGCAGCCCTTCCGGGACAGACTATGGCTACACCTTC	CASSPSGTDYGYTF
TRBV5-1	TRBD1	TRBJ2-7	NA	15	TGCGCCAGCAGCTTGGCGGGACAGGTTTCCTACGAGCAGTACTTC	CASSLAGQVSYEQYF
TRBV7-9	NA	TRBJ1-1	once	14	TGTGCCAGCAGCTTAGACAGGGCGAACACTGAAGCTTTCTTT	CASSLDRANTEAFF
TRBV5-1	TRBD2	TRBJ2-1	NA	14	TGCGCCAGCATGGCAGTAGCGGGAAGTAATGAGCAGTTCTTC	CASMAVAGSNEQFF
TRBV11-2	TRBD2	TRBJ2-3	NA	17	TGTGCCAGCAGCTCTAGCGGGAGGGGGACTAGCACAGATACGCAGTATTTT	CASSSSGRGTSTDTQYF
TRBV5-1	TRBD1	TRBJ2-7	once	18	TGCGCCAGCAGCCCCTTAGGGACAGACTTCTCAAATTACTACGAGCAGTACTTC	CASSPLGTDFSNYYEQYF
TRBV5-6	NA	TRBJ2-2	once	14	TGTGCCAGCAGCTTGAGAACAGGGACGGGGGAGCTGTTTTTT	CASSLRTGTGELFF
TRBV7-6	TRBD2	TRBJ2-1	NA	16	TGTGCCAGCGCCAGTGGCCCCAGCGGGACCTACAATGAGCAGTTCTTC	CASASGPSGTYNEQFF
TRBV7-8	NA	TRBJ2-7	NA	13	TGTGCCAGCAGCTCCCTCGGGGGTTTCGAGCAGTACTTC	CASSSLGGFEQYF
TRBV6-5	NA	TRBJ1-5	NA	13	TGTGCCAGCAGTATCGGGAGAAATCAGCCCCAGCATTTT	CASSIGRNQPQHF
TRBV5-1	TRBD1	TRBJ2-7	NA	13	TGCGCCAGCAGTAGAGACAGGGGAGGCGAGCAGTACTTC	CASSRDRGGEQYF
TRBV27	TRBD2	TRBJ2-1	NA	14	TGTGCCAGCACCGGACTAGCGGAGTACAATGAGCAGTTCTTC	CASTGLAEYNEQFF
TRBV5-1	NA	TRBJ2-3	NA	15	TGCGCCAGCAAATCCCGGCCTAGCGGCACAGATACGCAGTATTTT	CASKSRPSGTDTQYF
TRBV5-1	NA	TRBJ2-1	NA	14	TGCGCCAGCCCGGACACCATCTCCTACAATGAGCAGTTCTTC	CASPDTISYNEQFF
TRBV7-2	NA	TRBJ1-1	NA	13	TGTGCCAGCAGACCCAGGGTGAACACTGAAGCTTTCTTT	CASRPRVNTEAFF
TRBV5-6	TRBD2	TRBJ2-2	NA	17	TGTGCCAGCAGCTTGTTTTCTAGCGGGAGTTATACCGGGGAGCTGTTTTTT	CASSLFSSGSYTGELFF
TRBV12-5	TRBD2	TRBJ2-5	NA	12	TGTGCTTTCCTAGCGGGAGGAGAGACCCAGTACTTC	CAFLAGGETQYF
TRBV6-1	TRBD1	TRBJ2-7	NA	15	TGTGCCAGCGGGGCTGGACAGGGTCGGGGCTACGAGCAGTACTTC	CASGAGQGRGYEQYF
TRBV15	NA	TRBJ1-3	NA	16	TGTGCCACCAGCACCCGAGGTCCAGTCTCTGGAAACACCATATATTTT	CATSTRGPVSGNTIYF
TRBV5-1	NA	TRBJ2-7	NA	12	TGCGCCAGCAGCTTTGGCGTGGGGGAGCAGTACTTC	CASSFGVGEQYF